The present T cell receptor (beta chain) was sequenced within a study of vaccination effects on CD4 cells after COVID-19. Whole-study findings and limits: Whether induced by infection or by vaccine, clones showed marked clonal contraction late after vaccination.

About this clone: Its antigen is undetermined.

Sequencing was performed with immunoSEQ multiplex PCR; in TCRdb, only in-frame clones are kept and a portion is missing. This sample carries 70,000 or so clones, around 70% of them seen once, and the ten largest clones take over 4.5%. Prior to sequencing, the ViraFEST assay stimulated PBMC with viral peptide pools, which expanded the antigen-specific CD4+ T cells. Having been cultured for less than 13 days, the cells underwent CD4+ T cell isolation. A positive SARS-CoV-2 PCR test fell between March and December 2020. At days 3 and 7, half of the medium was exchanged for IL-2 medium. The TCR was taken from a human donor who had a prior SARS-CoV-2 infection. The sample here was CD4+ T cells from PBMCs cultured with HIV peptides, taken before COVID-19 vaccination. Subset in this sample: HIV-1 Nef peptide pool negative control/reference culture.

The CDR3 reads CASSRQGASNTGELFF. CDR3 DNA: TGCGCCAGCAGCCGACAGGGGGCCTCTAACACCGGGGAGCTGTTTTTT. The rearrangement uses TRBV5-1 and TRBJ2-2; 10 bases map to TRBD1. J was trimmed by 2 bases and V by 4 bases; bases with no gene match: 5. This CDR3 comprises 16 residues. The V gene's germline CDR1 is SGHRS and CDR2 YFSETQ.